This T cell receptor beta chain was recovered during a study of graft-versus-host responses after intestinal transplantation. Study summary: Transplantation in recipients was multivisceral, liver-intestinal, or isolated intestinal. Every one of the recipients received anti-thymocyte globulin induction and afterwards took tacrolimus and steroids for around 3 years.

Study results and limitations: Graft-donor T cell macrochimerism in patients accompanied high graft-versus-host to host-versus-graft clonal ratios in allografts.

Plates contained around 200,000 CFSE-labeled responder cells and around 200,000 irradiated, violet-dye-labeled stimulator cells. Germline V gene sequence: CDR1 LGHNA, CDR2 YSLEER. The CDR3 is made up of 21 amino acids. V dropped 1 base and J dropped 5; count of bases not matched to a gene: 19. Sequencing was performed with immunoSEQ multiplex PCR; in TCRdb, only in-frame clones are kept and a portion is missing. In the table there are 6,000 to 8,000 clones, around a quarter of which are singletons. The V call is TRBV4-3, the J call TRBJ2-3; 12 bases line up with TRBD1. The origin of this receptor is a human patient who was an organ donor for intestinal transplantation. The sample here was alloreactive CD8+ T cells from a mixed lymphocyte reaction culture, taken before transplantation. Subset in this sample: CFSE-low proliferating T cells sorted from approximately six-day pre-transplant mixed lymphocyte reaction (GvH or HvG direction). CDR3 sequence: CASSQALSGTGGFAEEDTQYF. The CDR3 DNA reads as TGCGCCAGCAGCCAAGCGCTGTCCGGGACAGGGGGCTTTGCGGAGGAAGATACGCAGTATTTT.